What follows are 5 T cell receptor beta chains derived from one specimen sequenced in a study of cytomegalovirus exposure and HLA in healthy donors. Primers included in the PCR were 60 Vbeta and 13 Jbeta primers. Sequencing was performed with immunoSEQ multiplex PCR; in TCRdb, only in-frame clones are kept and a portion is missing. The table includes approximately 140,000 clones, around 79% detected once. The sequencing sample was made of PBMCs. All receptors come from a male donor in good health and CMV-seronegative.

The gene calls are TRBV15 and TRBJ2-6; 12 nucleotides agree with TRBD2. Losses at the gene ends were 1 base for V and 0 bases for J; bases not matched to a gene: 4. Germline V gene data show CDR1 as LNHNV and CDR2 as YYDKDF (reference sequence). The CDR3 spans 19 residues. Here the CDR3 reads CATSRASGRAYSGANVLTF. The DNA for the CDR3 is TGTGCCACCAGCAGAGCTAGCGGGAGGGCCTACTCTGGGGCCAACGTCCTGACTTTC.

The V call is TRBV4-2, the J call TRBJ1-4; D might be TRBD1 (5 bases). The CDR3 contains 15 residues. V was pared by 5 bases and J by 4 bases, with 14 bases between. Germline V gene sequence: CDR1 LGHNA, CDR2 YNFKEQ. CDR3 region: CASSVPGPFNEKLFF. CDR3 bases: TGTGCCAGCAGCGTCCCAGGGCCTTTTAATGAAAAACTGTTTTTT.

The chain links TRBV6-1 to TRBJ1-6, with D possibly being TRBD1 (5 bases). This CDR3 region has 15 residues. The V and J ends lost 2 bases and 6 bases respectively, with 11 bases between them. CDR1 and CDR2 from the germline V gene are MNHNS and SASEGT. The CDR3 region has the DNA TGTGCCAGCAGTGAACAGGGTAGGGGTAATTCACCCCTCCACTTT. This encodes CASSEQGRGNSPLHF.

The chain has TRBV12-5 and TRBJ2-7; 9 bases are shared with TRBD1. V gave up 1 base and J gave up 2 bases; unmatched junction bases: 0. Germline CDR1 LGHNT, CDR2 FRNRAP. The CDR3 loop spans 14 amino acids. The CDR3 bases are TGTGCTAGTGGTTTGGGGACAGGGGCCTACGAGCAGTACTTC. This encodes CASGLGTGAYEQYF.

A word on this clone: At one of its ends the junction is not consistent with the germline gene, which may arise from a read error. The same CDR3 is also encoded by other DNA sequences in this sample. This chain uses TRBV7-6 with TRBJ1-5; D remains unclear. This CDR3 comprises 13 residues. Germline CDR1 reads SGHVS; CDR2 reads FNYEAQ. The DNA for the CDR3 is TGTGCCAGCAGCTTGGGCCGCAATCAGCCCCAGCACTTT. This codes for CASSLGRNQPQHF.